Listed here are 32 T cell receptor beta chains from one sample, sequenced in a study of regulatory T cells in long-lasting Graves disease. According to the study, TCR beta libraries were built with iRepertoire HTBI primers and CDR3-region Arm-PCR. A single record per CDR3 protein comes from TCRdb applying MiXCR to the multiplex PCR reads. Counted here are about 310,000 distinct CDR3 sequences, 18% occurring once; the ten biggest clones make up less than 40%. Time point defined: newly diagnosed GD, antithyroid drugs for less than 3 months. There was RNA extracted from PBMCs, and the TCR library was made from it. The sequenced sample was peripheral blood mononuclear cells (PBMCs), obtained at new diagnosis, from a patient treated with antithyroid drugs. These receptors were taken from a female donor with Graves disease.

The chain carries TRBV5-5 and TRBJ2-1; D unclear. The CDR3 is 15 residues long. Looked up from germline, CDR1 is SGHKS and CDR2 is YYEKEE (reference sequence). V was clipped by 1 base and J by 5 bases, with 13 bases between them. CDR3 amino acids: CASSLNVRLNNEQFF. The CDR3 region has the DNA TGTGCCAGCAGCTTGAATGTCAGACTCAACAATGAGCAGTTCTTC.

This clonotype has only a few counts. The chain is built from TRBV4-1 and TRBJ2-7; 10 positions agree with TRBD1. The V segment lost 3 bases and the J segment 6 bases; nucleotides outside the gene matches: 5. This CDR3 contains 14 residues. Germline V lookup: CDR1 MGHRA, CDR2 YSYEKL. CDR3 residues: CASSQGQGLSEQYF. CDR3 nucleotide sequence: TGCGCCAGCAGCCAGGGACAGGGGCTCTCCGAGCAGTACTTC.

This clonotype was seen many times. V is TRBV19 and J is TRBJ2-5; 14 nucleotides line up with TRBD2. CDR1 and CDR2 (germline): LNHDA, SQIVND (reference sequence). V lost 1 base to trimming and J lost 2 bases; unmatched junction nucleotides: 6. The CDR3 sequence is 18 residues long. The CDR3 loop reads CASSIGGTSGRFQETQYF. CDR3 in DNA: TGTGCCAGTAGTATAGGGGGGACTAGCGGGAGATTTCAAGAGACCCAGTACTTC.

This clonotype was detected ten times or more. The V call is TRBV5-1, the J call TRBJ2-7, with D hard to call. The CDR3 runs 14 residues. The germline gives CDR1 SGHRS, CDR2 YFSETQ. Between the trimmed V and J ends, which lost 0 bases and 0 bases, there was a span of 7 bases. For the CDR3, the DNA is TGCGCCAGCAGCTTGGAGCAGAGCTCCTACGAGCAGTACTTC. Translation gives CASSLEQSSYEQYF.

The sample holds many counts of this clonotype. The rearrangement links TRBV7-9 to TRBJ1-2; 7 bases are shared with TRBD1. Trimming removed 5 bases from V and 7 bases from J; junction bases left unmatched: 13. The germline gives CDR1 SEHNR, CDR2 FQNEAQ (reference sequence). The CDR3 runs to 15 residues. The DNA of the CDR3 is TGTGCCAGCAGCACTTATCTGACAGGGCAGGGTGGCTACACCTTC. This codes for CASSTYLTGQGGYTF.

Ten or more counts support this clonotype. This CDR3 reads CASRDSSSYEQYF. The CDR3 coding sequence is TGCGCCAGCAGGGACAGCTCCTCCTACGAGCAGTACTTC. The chain is built from TRBV5-1 and TRBJ2-7; D possibly corresponds to TRBD1 (6 bases). The V gene lost 5 bases and the J gene lost 0 bases, with 9 bases spanning the gap. The CDR3 is 13 residues long. Germline CDR1 SGHRS, CDR2 YFSETQ.

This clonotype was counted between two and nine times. This CDR3 reads CARSVQGNTEAFF. The CDR3 DNA is TGTGCCCGATCTGTACAGGGGAACACTGAAGCTTTCTTT. The V call is TRBV30, the J call TRBJ1-1; TRBD1 might be the D (6 bases). CDR1 and CDR2 from the germline V gene are GTSNPN and SVGIG (reference sequence). V lost 8 bases, J lost 1 base, and 14 bases lay in between. There are 13 residues in the CDR3. Looking up the rest from reference TRBV30 and TRBJ1-1 gives the full variable domain: SQTIHQWPATLVQPVGSPLSLECTVEGTSNPNLYWYRQAAGRGLQLLFYSVGIGQISSEVPQNLSASRPQDRQFILSSKKLLLSDSGFYLCARSVQGNTEAFFGQGTRLTVV.

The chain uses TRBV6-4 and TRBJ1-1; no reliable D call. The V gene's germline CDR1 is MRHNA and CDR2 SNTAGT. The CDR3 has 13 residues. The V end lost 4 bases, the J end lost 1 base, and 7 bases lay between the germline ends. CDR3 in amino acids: CASSVVPNTEAFF. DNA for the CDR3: TGTGCCAGCAGTGTGGTCCCGAACACTGAAGCTTTCTTT.

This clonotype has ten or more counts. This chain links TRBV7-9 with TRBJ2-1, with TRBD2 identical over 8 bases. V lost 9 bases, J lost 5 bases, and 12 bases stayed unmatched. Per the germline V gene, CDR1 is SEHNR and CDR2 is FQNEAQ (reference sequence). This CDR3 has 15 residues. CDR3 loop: CASYRAGADDNEQFF. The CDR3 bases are TGTGCCAGTTATCGAGCGGGGGCGGATGACAATGAGCAGTTCTTC.

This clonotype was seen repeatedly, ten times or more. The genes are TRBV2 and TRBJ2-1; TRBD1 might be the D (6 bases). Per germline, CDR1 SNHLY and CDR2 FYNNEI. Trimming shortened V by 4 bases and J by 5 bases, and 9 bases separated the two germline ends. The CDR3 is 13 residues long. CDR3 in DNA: TGTGCCAGCAGTGGGGGGCCAAACAATGAGCAGTTCTTC. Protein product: CASSGGPNNEQFF.

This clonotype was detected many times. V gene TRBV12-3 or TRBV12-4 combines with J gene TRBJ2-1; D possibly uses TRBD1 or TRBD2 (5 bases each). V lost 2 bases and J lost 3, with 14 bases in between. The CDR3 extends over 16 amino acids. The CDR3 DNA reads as TGTGCCAGCAGTTTAAGGTCGGGGCGGATCTACAATGAGCAGTTCTTC. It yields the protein CASSLRSGRIYNEQFF.

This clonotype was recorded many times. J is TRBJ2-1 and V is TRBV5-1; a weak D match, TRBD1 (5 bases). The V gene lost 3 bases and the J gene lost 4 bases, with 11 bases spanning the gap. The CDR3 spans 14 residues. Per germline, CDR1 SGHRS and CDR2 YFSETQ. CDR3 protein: CASSSQTVYNEQFF. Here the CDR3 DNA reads TGCGCCAGCAGCTCCCAGACAGTTTACAATGAGCAGTTCTTC.

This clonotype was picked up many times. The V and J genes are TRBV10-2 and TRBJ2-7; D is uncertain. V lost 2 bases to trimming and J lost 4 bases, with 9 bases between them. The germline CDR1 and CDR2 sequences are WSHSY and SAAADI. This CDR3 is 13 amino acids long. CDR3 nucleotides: TGCGCCAGCAGTGAGGGGCAGCCTTACGAGCAGTACTTC. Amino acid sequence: CASSEGQPYEQYF.

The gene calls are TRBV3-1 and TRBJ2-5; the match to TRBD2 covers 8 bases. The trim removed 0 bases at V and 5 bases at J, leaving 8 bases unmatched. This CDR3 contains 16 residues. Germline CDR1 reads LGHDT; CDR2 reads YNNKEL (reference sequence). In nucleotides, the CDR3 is TGTGCCAGCAGCCAAGAGACTAGCGCGAGGGGGGAGACCCAGTACTTC. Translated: CASSQETSARGETQYF.

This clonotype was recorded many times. CDR3 amino acids: CASSPGGPTTNTEAFF. CDR3 DNA: TGTGCCAGCAGTCCCGGGGGGCCCACCACGAACACTGAAGCTTTCTTT. This sequence joins TRBV6-1 and TRBJ1-1; D might be TRBD1 (6 bases). Trimming removed 5 bases from V and 1 base from J, with 17 bases in between. CDR1 and CDR2 from the germline V gene are MNHNS and SASEGT. The CDR3 is made up of 16 amino acids.

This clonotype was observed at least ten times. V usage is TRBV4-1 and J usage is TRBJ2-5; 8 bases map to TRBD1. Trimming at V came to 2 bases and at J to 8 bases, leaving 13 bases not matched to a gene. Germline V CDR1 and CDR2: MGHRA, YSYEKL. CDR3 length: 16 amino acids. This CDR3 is CASSQWDRFSPNTQYF. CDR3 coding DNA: TGCGCCAGCAGCCAATGGGACAGGTTTTCCCCTAATACCCAGTACTTC.

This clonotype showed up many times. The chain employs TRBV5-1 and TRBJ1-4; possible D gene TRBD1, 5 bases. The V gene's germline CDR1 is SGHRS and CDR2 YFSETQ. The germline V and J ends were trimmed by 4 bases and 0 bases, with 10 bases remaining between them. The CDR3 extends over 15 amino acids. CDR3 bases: TGCGCCAGCAGCGGAGGGGTTGCAACTAATGAAAAACTGTTTTTT. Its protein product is CASSGGVATNEKLFF.

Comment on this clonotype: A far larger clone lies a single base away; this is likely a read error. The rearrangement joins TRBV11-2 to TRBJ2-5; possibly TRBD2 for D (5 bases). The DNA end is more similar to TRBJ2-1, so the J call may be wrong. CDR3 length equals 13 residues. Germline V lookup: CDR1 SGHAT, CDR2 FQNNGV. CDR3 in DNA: TGTGCCAGCAGCCCGGGATCAACCGTTCAGCAGTTCTTC. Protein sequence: CASSPGSTVQQFF.

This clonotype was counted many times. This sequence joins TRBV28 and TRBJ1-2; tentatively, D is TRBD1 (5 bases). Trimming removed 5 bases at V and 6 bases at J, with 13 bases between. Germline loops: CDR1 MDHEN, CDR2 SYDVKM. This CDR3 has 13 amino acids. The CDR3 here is CASSQGEGDGYTF. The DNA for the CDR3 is TGTGCCAGCAGTCAAGGGGAGGGTGATGGCTACACCTTC.

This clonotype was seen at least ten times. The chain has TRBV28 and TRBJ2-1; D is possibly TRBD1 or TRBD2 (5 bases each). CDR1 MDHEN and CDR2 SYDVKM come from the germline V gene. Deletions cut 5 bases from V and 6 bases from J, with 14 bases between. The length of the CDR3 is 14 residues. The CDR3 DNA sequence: TGTGCCAGCAGTACCGGGACCCCCCCCAATGAGCAGTTCTTC. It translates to CASSTGTPPNEQFF.

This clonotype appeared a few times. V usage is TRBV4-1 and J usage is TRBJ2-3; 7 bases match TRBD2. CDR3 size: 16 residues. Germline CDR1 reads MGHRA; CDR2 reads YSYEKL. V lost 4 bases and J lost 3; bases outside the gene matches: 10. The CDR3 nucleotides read TGCGCCAGCAGCCGGGGGGGACTGCCGACGACAGATACGCAGTATTTT. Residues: CASSRGGLPTTDTQYF.

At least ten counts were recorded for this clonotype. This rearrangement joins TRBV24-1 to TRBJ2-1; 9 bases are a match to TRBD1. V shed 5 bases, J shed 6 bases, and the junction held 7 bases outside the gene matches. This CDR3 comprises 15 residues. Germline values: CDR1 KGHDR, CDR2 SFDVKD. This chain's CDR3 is CATSGGTGYFNEQFF. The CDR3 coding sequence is TGTGCCACCAGTGGTGGGACAGGGTACTTCAATGAGCAGTTCTTC.

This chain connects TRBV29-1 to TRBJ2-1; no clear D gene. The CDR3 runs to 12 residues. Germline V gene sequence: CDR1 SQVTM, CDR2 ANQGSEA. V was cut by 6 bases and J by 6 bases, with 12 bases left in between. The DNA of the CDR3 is TGCAGCGTACTTCGTGTTATCAATGAGCAGTTCTTC. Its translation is CSVLRVINEQFF.

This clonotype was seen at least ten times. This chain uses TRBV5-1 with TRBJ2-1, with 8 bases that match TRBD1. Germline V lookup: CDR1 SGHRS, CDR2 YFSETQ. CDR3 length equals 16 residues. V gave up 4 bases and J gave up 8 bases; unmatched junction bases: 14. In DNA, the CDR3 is TGCGCCAGCAGCCCTCGTGGCAGGGGGCAGAAGGATGAGCAGTTCTTC. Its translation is CASSPRGRGQKDEQFF.

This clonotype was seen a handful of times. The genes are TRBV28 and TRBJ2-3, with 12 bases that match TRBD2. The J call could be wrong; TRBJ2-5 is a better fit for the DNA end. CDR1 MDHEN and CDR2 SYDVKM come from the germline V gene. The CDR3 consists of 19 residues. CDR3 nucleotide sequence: TGTGCCAGCAGTTTACCTGGACGCCTGCTAGCGGGAGGGTATGAGACCCAGTACTTC. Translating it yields CASSLPGRLLAGGYETQYF.

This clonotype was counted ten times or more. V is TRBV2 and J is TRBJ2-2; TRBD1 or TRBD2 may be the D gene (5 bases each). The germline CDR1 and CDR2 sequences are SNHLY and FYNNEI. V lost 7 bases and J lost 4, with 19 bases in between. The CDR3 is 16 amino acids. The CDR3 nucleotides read TGTGCCAGCATGCGATTGGATTGGGGGAGCACCGGGGAGCTGTTTTTT. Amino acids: CASMRLDWGSTGELFF.

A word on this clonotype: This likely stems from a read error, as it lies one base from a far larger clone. This CDR3 reads CAWSATPIAEQFF. CDR3 DNA: TGTGCCTGGAGTGCCACTCCAATAGCCGAGCAGTTCTTC. The chain employs TRBV30 and TRBJ2-3; D unresolved. TRBJ2-1 matches the DNA end more closely, so the J call is doubtful. CDR1 is GTSNPN, CDR2 SVGIG, per germline (reference sequence). The CDR3 spans 13 residues.

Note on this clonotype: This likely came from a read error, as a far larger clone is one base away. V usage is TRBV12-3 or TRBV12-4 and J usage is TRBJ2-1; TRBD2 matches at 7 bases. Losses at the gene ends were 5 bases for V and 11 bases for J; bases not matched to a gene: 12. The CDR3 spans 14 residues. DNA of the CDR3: TGTGCCAGCAGTCGAGACCTAGCGGATAATAAGCAGTTCTTC. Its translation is CASSRDLADNKQFF.

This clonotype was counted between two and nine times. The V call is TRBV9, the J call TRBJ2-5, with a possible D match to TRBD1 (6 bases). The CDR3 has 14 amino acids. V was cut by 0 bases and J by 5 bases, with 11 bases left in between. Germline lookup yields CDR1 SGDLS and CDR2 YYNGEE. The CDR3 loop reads CASSVEGGVETQYF. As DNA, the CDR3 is TGTGCCAGCAGCGTAGAAGGGGGAGTGGAGACCCAGTACTTC.

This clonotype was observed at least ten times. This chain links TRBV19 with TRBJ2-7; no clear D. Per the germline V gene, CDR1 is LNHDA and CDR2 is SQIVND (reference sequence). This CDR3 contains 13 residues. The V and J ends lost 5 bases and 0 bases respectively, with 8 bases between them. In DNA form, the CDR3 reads TGTGCCAGTAGTGGCCTCCTCTCCTACGAGCAGTACTTC. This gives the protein CASSGLLSYEQYF.

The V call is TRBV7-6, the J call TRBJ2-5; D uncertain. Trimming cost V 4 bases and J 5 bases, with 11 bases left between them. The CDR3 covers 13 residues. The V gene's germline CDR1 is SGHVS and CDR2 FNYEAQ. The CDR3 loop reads CASSSSQAETQYF. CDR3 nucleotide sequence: TGTGCCAGCAGCTCCTCCCAGGCGGAGACCCAGTACTTC.

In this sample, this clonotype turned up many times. The CDR3, as DNA: TGTGCCAGCAGGGACGGACAGGGGGGGGCTGGCTACACCTTC. Protein product: CASRDGQGGAGYTF. The rearrangement uses TRBV6-1 and TRBJ1-2; 10 bases agree with TRBD1. The CDR3 runs 14 residues. Germline CDR1 is MNHNS and CDR2 is SASEGT. The V gene end was trimmed by 6 bases and the J gene end by 7 bases; junction bases not matched to a gene: 8.